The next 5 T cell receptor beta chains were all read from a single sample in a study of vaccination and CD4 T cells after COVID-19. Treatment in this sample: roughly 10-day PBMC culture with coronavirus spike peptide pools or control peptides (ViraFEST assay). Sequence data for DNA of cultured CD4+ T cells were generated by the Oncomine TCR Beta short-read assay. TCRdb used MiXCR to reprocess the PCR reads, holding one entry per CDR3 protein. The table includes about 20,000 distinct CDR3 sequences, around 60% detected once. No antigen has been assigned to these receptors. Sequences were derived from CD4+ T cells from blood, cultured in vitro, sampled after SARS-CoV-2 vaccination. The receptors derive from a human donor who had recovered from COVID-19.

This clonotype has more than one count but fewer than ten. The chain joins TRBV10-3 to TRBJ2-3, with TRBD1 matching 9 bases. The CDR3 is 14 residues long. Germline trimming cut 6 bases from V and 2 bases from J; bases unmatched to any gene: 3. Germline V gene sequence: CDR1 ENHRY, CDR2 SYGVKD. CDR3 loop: CAIRRQGVTDTQYF. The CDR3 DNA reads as TGTGCCATCAGGAGACAGGGGGTCACAGATACGCAGTATTTT.

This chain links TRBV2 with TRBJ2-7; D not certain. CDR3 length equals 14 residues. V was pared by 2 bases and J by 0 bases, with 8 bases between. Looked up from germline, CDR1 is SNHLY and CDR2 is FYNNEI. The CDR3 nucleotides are TGTGCCAGCAGTGAACGGCTGAGCTCCTACGAGCAGTACTTC. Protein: CASSERLSSYEQYF. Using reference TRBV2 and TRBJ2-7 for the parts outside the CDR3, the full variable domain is EPEVTQTPSHQVTQMGQEVILRCVPISNHLYFYWYRQILGQKVEFLVSFYNNEISEKSEIFDDQFSVERPDGSNFTLKIRSTKLEDSAMYFCASSERLSSYEQYFGPGTRLTVT.

CDR3 residues: CSARGQGTEAFF. The CDR3 DNA follows: TGCAGTGCTAGGGGACAGGGCACTGAAGCTTTCTTT. The chain couples TRBV20-1 to TRBJ1-1; 9 bases agree with TRBD1. The trim removed 3 bases at V and 4 bases at J, leaving 0 bases unmatched. The CDR3 has 12 amino acids. Per the germline V gene, CDR1 is DFQATT and CDR2 is SNEGSKA (reference sequence).

CDR3 residues: CSASSYSGNTIYF. DNA for the CDR3: TGCAGTGCTTCATCTTACTCTGGAAACACCATATATTTT. The chain joins TRBV20-1 to TRBJ1-3; D is unresolved. Per the germline V gene, CDR1 is DFQATT and CDR2 is SNEGSKA (reference sequence). V was trimmed by 5 bases and J by 0 bases, leaving 8 bases between them. The CDR3 is 13 residues long.

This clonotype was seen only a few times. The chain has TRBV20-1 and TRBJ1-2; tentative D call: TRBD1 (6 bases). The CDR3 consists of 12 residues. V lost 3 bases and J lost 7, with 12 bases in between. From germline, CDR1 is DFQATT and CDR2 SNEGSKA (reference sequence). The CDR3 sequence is CSASYRDAGYTF. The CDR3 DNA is TGCAGTGCTAGCTACAGGGATGCTGGCTACACCTTC.